This T cell receptor beta chain was sequenced during a study of cytomegalovirus exposure and HLA in healthy donors. Study-wide results and limits: The listing of about 150 TCR beta chains classed them as cytomegalovirus-associated. By HLA locus, TCR association rates varied in a later analysis, with DRB1 showing the most and HLA-C the fewest.

The germline V gene encodes CDR1 SGHTA and CDR2 FQGTGA. V dropped 5 bases and J dropped 0 bases, with 7 bases sitting between them. The CDR3 has 14 residues. On this clone itself: Its target is not known.

PCR employed 60 Vbeta and 13 Jbeta primers. Libraries were prepared by immunoSEQ multiplex PCR; TCRdb keeps only in-frame clonotypes and omits some of them. Here the sample spans tens of thousands of clones, 73% being singletons. Donors sampled were nominally healthy, though unrecorded immune exposures were likely. The J gene is TRBJ2-2, the V gene TRBV7-3; TRBD2 might be the D (5 bases). The receptor's source is a man aged 45-60 years in good health and CMV-seronegative. The specimen sequenced was PBMCs. CDR3 sequence: CASSPGTNTGELFF. In DNA form, the CDR3 reads TGTGCCAGCAGCCCGGGAACGAACACCGGGGAGCTGTTTTTT.